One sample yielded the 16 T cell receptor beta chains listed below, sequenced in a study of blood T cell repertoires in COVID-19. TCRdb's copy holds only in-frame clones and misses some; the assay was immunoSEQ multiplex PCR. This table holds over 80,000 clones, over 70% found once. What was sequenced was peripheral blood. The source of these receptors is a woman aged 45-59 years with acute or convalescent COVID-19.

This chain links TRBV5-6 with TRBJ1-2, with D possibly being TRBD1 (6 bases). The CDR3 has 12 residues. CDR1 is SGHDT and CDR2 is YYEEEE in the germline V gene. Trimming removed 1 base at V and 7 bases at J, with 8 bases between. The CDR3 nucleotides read TGTGCCAGCAGCTTGAGGACAGTTGGCTACACCTTC. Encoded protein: CASSLRTVGYTF.

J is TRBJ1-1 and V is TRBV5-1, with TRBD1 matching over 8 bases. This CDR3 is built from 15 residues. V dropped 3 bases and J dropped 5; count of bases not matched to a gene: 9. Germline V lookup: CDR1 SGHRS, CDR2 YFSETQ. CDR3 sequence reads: CASSSGQGMTTEAFF. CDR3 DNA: TGCGCCAGCAGCTCCGGACAGGGAATGACAACTGAAGCTTTCTTT.

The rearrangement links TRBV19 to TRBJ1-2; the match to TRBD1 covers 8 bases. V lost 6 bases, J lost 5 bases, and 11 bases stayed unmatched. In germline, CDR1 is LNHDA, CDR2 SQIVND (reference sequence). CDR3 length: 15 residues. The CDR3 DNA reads TGTGCCAGTAGAATCCAAGGACAGGGTGATTATGGCTACACCTTC. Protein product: CASRIQGQGDYGYTF.

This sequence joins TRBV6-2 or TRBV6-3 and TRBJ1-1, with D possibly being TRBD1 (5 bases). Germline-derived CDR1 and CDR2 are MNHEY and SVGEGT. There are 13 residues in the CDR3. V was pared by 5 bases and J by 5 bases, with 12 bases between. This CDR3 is CASSLQGLTEAFF. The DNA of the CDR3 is TGTGCCAGCAGTCTCCAGGGTCTGACTGAAGCTTTCTTT.

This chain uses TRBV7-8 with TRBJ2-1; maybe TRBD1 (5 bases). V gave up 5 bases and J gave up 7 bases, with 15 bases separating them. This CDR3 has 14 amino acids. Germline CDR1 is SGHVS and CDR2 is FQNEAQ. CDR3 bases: TGTGCCAGCAGCCCCCAGGGTGGCGCGAATGAGCAGTTCTTC. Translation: CASSPQGGANEQFF.

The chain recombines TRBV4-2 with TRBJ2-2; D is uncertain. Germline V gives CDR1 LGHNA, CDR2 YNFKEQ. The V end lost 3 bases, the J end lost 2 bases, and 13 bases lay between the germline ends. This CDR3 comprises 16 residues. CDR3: CASSQNNNYNTGELFF. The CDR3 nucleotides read TGTGCCAGCAGCCAGAACAATAACTATAACACCGGGGAGCTGTTTTTT.

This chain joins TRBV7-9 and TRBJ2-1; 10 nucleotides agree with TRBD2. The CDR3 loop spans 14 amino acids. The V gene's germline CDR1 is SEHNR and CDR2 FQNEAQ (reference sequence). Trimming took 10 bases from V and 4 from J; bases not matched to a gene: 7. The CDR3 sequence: CATASSGGYNEQFF. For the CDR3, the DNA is TGTGCCACCGCCTCTAGCGGGGGTTACAATGAGCAGTTCTTC.

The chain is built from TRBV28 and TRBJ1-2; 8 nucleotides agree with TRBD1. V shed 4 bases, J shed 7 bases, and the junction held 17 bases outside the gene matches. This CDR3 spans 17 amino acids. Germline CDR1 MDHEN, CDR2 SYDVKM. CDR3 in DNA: TGTGCCAGCAGTTCCTTAGGCGCAGGGGGCAAAATTAGTGGCTACACCTTC. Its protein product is CASSSLGAGGKISGYTF.

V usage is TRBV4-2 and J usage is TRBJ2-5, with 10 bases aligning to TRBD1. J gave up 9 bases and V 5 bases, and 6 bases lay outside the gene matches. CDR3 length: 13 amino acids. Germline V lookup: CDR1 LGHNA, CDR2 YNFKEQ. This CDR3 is CASSYGQGGAQYF. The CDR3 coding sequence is TGTGCCAGCAGCTACGGACAGGGGGGGGCCCAGTACTTC.

DNA of the CDR3: TGTGCCAGTCCCGACTCCCACTATGGCTACACCTTC. This translates into CASPDSHYGYTF. The V call is TRBV7-9, the J call TRBJ1-2; D is unresolved. V lost 9 bases and J lost 3, with 11 bases in between. Germline CDR1 SEHNR, CDR2 FQNEAQ (reference sequence). This CDR3 contains 12 residues.

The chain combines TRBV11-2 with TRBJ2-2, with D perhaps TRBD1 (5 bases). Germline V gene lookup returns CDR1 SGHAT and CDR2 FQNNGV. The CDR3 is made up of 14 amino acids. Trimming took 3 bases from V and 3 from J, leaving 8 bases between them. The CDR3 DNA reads TGTGCCAGCAGCTTCACCAGGGACACCGGGGAGCTGTTTTTT. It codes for CASSFTRDTGELFF.

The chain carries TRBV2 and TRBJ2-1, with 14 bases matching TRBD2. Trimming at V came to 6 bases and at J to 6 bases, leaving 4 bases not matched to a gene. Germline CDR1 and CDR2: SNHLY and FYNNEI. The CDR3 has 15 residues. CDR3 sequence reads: CASRGGTSGGNEQFF. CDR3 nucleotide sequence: TGTGCCAGCAGGGGCGGGACTAGCGGGGGCAATGAGCAGTTCTTC.

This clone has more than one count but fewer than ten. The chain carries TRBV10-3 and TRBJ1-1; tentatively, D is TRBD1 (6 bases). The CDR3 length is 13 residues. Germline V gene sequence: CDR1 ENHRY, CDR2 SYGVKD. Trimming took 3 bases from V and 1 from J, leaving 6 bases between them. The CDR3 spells CAISEQGNTEAFF. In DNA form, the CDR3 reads TGTGCCATCAGTGAACAGGGGAACACTGAAGCTTTCTTT.

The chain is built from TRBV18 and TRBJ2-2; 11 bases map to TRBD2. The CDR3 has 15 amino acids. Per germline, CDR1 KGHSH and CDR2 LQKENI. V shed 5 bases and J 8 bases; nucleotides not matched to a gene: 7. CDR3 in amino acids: CASSSGLAGSGELFF. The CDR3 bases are TGTGCCAGCTCATCCGGACTAGCGGGTTCTGGGGAGCTGTTTTTT. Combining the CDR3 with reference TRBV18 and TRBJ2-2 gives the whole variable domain NAGVMQNPRHLVRRRGQEARLRCSPMKGHSHVYWYRQLPEEGLKFMVYLQKENIIDESGMPKERFSAEFPKEGPSILRIQQVVRGDSAAYFCASSSGLAGSGELFFGEGSRLTVL.

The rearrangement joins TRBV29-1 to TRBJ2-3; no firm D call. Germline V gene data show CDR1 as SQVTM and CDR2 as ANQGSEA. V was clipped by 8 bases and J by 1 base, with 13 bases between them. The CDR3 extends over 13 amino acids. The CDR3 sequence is CSFGASGTDTQYF. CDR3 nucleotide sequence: TGCAGCTTTGGAGCCTCCGGCACAGATACGCAGTATTTT.

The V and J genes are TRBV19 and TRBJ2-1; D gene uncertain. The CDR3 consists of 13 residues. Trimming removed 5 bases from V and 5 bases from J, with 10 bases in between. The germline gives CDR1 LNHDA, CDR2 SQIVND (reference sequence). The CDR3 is CASSPLRDNEQFF. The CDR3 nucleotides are TGTGCCAGTAGTCCCTTGCGCGACAATGAGCAGTTCTTC.